This T cell receptor (beta chain) originates from a study of low-dose radiotherapy and immunotherapy resistance in tumors. About the research overall: Intravenous cyclophosphamide 200 mg/m2 was given every two weeks, one day before radiation and immunotherapy.

This clonotype was counted at least ten times. Noted time point: after trial treatment. Regarding treatment: LDRT plus nivolumab, ipilimumab, low-dose cyclophosphamide and aspirin (RACIN trial). With TRAV- and TRBV-specific primers, first-strand cDNA was made, covering the alpha and beta chains. With a V-primer adapter and a constant-region primer, TCRs were amplified for roughly 21 PCR cycles. TCRdb redid the calling of the reads with MiXCR, one entry per CDR3 protein. The table lists tens of thousands of distinct CDR3 sequences, 20% of them singletons, with 8% to 9.5% in the top ten. The CDR3 extends over 20 amino acids. V shed 6 bases and J 4 bases; nucleotides not matched to a gene: 19. The germline gives CDR1 MDHEN, CDR2 SYDVKM.

Sequencing used PBMCs, obtained after low-dose radiotherapy plus immunotherapy. The chain uses TRBV28 and TRBJ2-1; 12 nucleotides align to TRBD1. The sequence was obtained from a female donor with ovarian cancer. This chain's CDR3 is CASRPSLGQGASVRYNEQFF. The CDR3 nucleotides read TGTGCCAGCAGACCGAGCCTGGGACAGGGGGCGAGTGTGAGGTACAATGAGCAGTTCTTC.